The 24 T cell receptor beta chains listed next were all sequenced from one sample in a study of T-cell reconstitution after alpha-beta-depleted transplantation in children. Preparation of the TCRbeta library used unique molecular identifiers. One entry per CDR3 protein, called by TCRdb with MiXCR from the PCR reads. The sample holds hundreds of thousands of distinct CDR3 sequences; under 15% are singletons and the top ten take about 2%. The input for sequencing was PBMCs, mostly from graft donor cells, taken 360 days after TCRalphabeta/CD19-depleted stem cell transplant. Source of these receptors: a male patient under 18 who had a stem cell transplant for acute myeloid leukemia, so the T cells may come from the graft donor.

CDR3 region: CATSRGNIQPQHF. In DNA, the CDR3 is TGTGCCACCTCCAGGGGTAATATCCAGCCCCAGCATTTT. The chain links TRBV28 to TRBJ1-5; a possible D gene is TRBD1 (6 bases). The germline gives CDR1 MDHEN, CDR2 SYDVKM. CDR3 length: 13 amino acids. Trimming pared 10 bases from V and 7 bases from J, leaving 17 bases between.

Ten or more counts support this clonotype. The V gene is TRBV3-1, the J gene TRBJ2-7, with 9 bases aligning to TRBD1. The CDR3 totals 15 residues. Germline V gives CDR1 LGHDT, CDR2 YNNKEL (reference sequence). V shed 4 bases and J 3 bases; nucleotides not matched to a gene: 7. This CDR3 is CASSPPQGAVYEQYF. DNA for the CDR3: TGTGCCAGCAGCCCCCCACAGGGGGCAGTCTACGAGCAGTACTTC.

V and J are TRBV28 and TRBJ2-1; TRBD2 agrees at 8 bases. The trim removed 4 bases at V and 0 bases at J, leaving 5 bases unmatched. This CDR3 comprises 16 residues. The germline gives CDR1 MDHEN, CDR2 SYDVKM. CDR3 in amino acids: CASSSPSGLSYNEQFF. In nucleotides, the CDR3 is TGTGCCAGCAGTTCACCTAGCGGGCTCTCCTACAATGAGCAGTTCTTC.

The chain combines TRBV28 with TRBJ2-7, with 8 nucleotides matching TRBD2. The germline V gene has CDR1 MDHEN and CDR2 SYDVKM. This CDR3 contains 16 residues. Trimming at V came to 5 bases and at J to 2 bases, leaving 11 bases not matched to a gene. The CDR3 DNA sequence: TGTGCCAGCAGTCGACGGGGACTAGGTACAACCTACGAGCAGTACTTC. It encodes CASSRRGLGTTYEQYF.

The chain combines TRBV12-3 or TRBV12-4 with TRBJ2-7; 8 bases line up with TRBD1. CDR3 size: 15 residues. The trim removed 5 bases at V and 4 bases at J, leaving 10 bases unmatched. The CDR3 sequence: CASSPYQGARYEQYF. In nucleotides, the CDR3 is TGTGCCAGCAGTCCCTACCAGGGGGCGCGATACGAGCAGTACTTC.

This chain links TRBV28 with TRBJ2-1; 7 nucleotides match TRBD1. The ends lost 2 bases at V and 5 bases at J; junction bases unmatched: 9. The CDR3 is made up of 16 amino acids. The germline V gene encodes CDR1 MDHEN and CDR2 SYDVKM. This chain's CDR3 is CASSLITGETHNEQFF. CDR3 nucleotide sequence: TGTGCCAGCAGTTTAATCACAGGGGAGACACACAATGAGCAGTTCTTC. Complete variable domain (other parts from reference TRBV28 and TRBJ2-1): DVKVTQSSRYLVKRTGEKVFLECVQDMDHENMFWYRQDPGLGLRLIYFSYDVKMKEKGDIPEGYSVSREKKERFSLILESASTNQTSMYLCASSLITGETHNEQFFGPGTRLTVL.

This clonotype was seen only a few times. V gene TRBV15 combines with J gene TRBJ2-7, with a tentative D call TRBD1 (6 bases). The CDR3 covers 15 residues. The germline V and J ends were trimmed by 5 bases and 0 bases, with 14 bases remaining between them. Germline CDR1 LNHNV, CDR2 YYDKDF (reference sequence). In nucleotides, the CDR3 is TGTGCCACCAGCTCCCCGGACAGAAGCTCCTACGAGCAGTACTTC. Protein sequence: CATSSPDRSSYEQYF.

A few counts support this clonotype. The CDR3 DNA reads as TGTGCCAGCAGCTTATTTGGACAGATCACAGATACGCAGTATTTT. Residues: CASSLFGQITDTQYF. This chain uses TRBV7-2 with TRBJ2-3; a possible D gene is TRBD1 (6 bases). V lost 2 bases, J lost 2 bases, and 11 bases lay in between. There are 15 residues in the CDR3. Per the germline V gene, CDR1 is SGHTA and CDR2 is FQGNSA.

With regard to this clonotype: This may stem from a read error, because a much larger clone lies one nucleotide away. The rearrangement uses TRBV7-6 and TRBJ2-7; the match to TRBD2 covers 7 bases. The CDR3 consists of 13 residues. CDR1 and CDR2 from the germline V gene are SGHVS and FNYEAQ. The junction had 7 bases not matched to a gene; V was cut back by 6 bases and J by 5 bases. Here the CDR3 DNA reads TGTGCCAGCAGTTCCGGGACTATCGACGAGCAGTACTTC. It encodes CASSSGTIDEQYF.

This clonotype was found a few times. The genes are TRBV11-2 and TRBJ2-1, with 8 bases that match TRBD2. This CDR3 is built from 15 residues. V dropped 11 bases and J dropped 9; count of bases not matched to a gene: 18. The germline gives CDR1 SGHAT, CDR2 FQNNGV. The CDR3 reads CAEAGAGGSWGEQFF. CDR3 DNA sequence: TGTGCCGAAGCAGGGGCGGGGGGCTCTTGGGGTGAGCAGTTCTTC.

This clonotype occurred many times. The chain links TRBV5-6 to TRBJ1-5; D remains ambiguous. The CDR3 spans 15 residues. V lost 3 bases and J 4 bases, leaving 14 bases between the germline ends. Germline V gene sequence: CDR1 SGHDT, CDR2 YYEEEE. The CDR3 here is CASSSTPSVNQPQHF. The CDR3 bases are TGTGCCAGCAGCTCTACGCCCTCAGTGAATCAGCCCCAGCATTTT.

In this sample, this clonotype turned up a few times. The V and J genes are TRBV3-1 and TRBJ2-5; D unclear. Trimming removed 1 base at V and 4 bases at J, with 13 bases between. From germline, CDR1 is LGHDT and CDR2 YNNKEL (reference sequence). The CDR3 length is 15 residues. The CDR3 reads CASSQVRTELETQYF. In DNA form, the CDR3 reads TGTGCCAGCAGCCAAGTTCGGACGGAACTAGAGACCCAGTACTTC.

This chain joins TRBV5-6 and TRBJ2-3; TRBD1 might be the D (5 bases). Germline V gene lookup returns CDR1 SGHDT and CDR2 YYEEEE. The CDR3 contains 13 residues. V was trimmed by 4 bases and J by 9 bases, leaving 15 bases between them. This CDR3 is CASSRSTGLTQYF. The CDR3 nucleotides are TGTGCCAGCAGCCGGTCCACAGGATTAACGCAGTATTTT.

The rearrangement uses TRBV12-3 or TRBV12-4 and TRBJ2-3; TRBD1 agrees at 9 bases. J lost 3 bases, V lost 3 bases, and 4 bases had no gene match. The CDR3 is 15 amino acids. This CDR3 is CASSFTGTGTDTQYF. CDR3 sequence (DNA): TGTGCCAGCAGTTTCACCGGGACAGGGACAGATACGCAGTATTTT.

CDR3 DNA: TGTGCCAGCAGCCGACTAGTAGGGGCTAGCGGGAACGCGCAGTATTTT. This gives the protein CASSRLVGASGNAQYF. This chain links TRBV7-2 with TRBJ2-3; 9 positions agree with TRBD2. This CDR3 is built from 16 residues. V trimming: 5 bases; J trimming: 10 bases; junction bases outside the gene matches: 16. Germline CDR1 SGHTA, CDR2 FQGNSA.

This chain links TRBV10-3 with TRBJ2-3; D not resolved. V was pared by 1 base and J by 0 bases, with 14 bases between. Per germline, CDR1 ENHRY and CDR2 SYGVKD. The CDR3 spans 17 residues. CDR3 in DNA: TGTGCCATCAGTGAGTTAAAAGGTCACTCTAGCACAGATACGCAGTATTTT. Translation: CAISELKGHSSTDTQYF.

This clonotype was seen many times. The chain employs TRBV29-1 and TRBJ1-4, with 9 bases matching TRBD1. The ends lost 7 bases at V and 4 bases at J; junction bases unmatched: 4. CDR3 length: 13 residues. Per germline, CDR1 SQVTM and CDR2 ANQGSEA. The CDR3 here is CSAATGGNEKLFF. The CDR3 coding sequence is TGCAGCGCCGCGACAGGGGGTAATGAAAAACTGTTTTTT.

This clonotype was counted between two and nine times. V usage is TRBV27 and J usage is TRBJ2-1; TRBD1 aligns across 8 bases. With 5 bases clipped from V and 5 bases from J, the junction kept 8 bases outside the gene matches. CDR1 MNHEY and CDR2 SMNVEV come from the germline V gene (reference sequence). This CDR3 has 15 residues. The CDR3 loop reads CASSPRGQSNNEQFF. Here the CDR3 DNA reads TGTGCCAGCAGTCCCAGGGGGCAGAGTAACAATGAGCAGTTCTTC.

This clonotype appeared many times. J is TRBJ2-3 and V is TRBV7-2; D is ambiguous. Per the germline V gene, CDR1 is SGHTA and CDR2 is FQGNSA. This CDR3 is built from 16 residues. V was cut by 6 bases and J by 0 bases, with 16 bases left in between. The CDR3 DNA reads as TGTGCCAGCAGTCACCGAAGCGCAGAAAGCACAGATACGCAGTATTTT. Its protein product is CASSHRSAESTDTQYF.

This clonotype came up many times. This chain joins TRBV10-3 and TRBJ2-1; the D gene is possibly TRBD2 (5 bases). The CDR3 covers 15 residues. The V end lost 2 bases, the J end lost 8 bases, and 16 bases lay between the germline ends. Germline assignment: CDR1 ENHRY and CDR2 SYGVKD. The CDR3 region has the DNA TGTGCCATCAGTGAGGAGAAGGAGGATAAACATGAGCAGTTCTTC. The encoded protein is CAISEEKEDKHEQFF.

The chain has TRBV28 and TRBJ2-1; 9 bases map to TRBD2. V lost 4 bases and J lost 6; bases outside the gene matches: 10. The germline gives CDR1 MDHEN, CDR2 SYDVKM. The CDR3 consists of 16 residues. The CDR3 DNA reads TGTGCCAGCAGTTCCCCGGCCGGGACTAGCCCCAATGAGCAGTTCTTC. It specifies CASSSPAGTSPNEQFF.

In this sample, this clonotype turned up a few times. The CDR3 loop is CSVANRLAGGLYEQYF. CDR3 sequence (DNA): TGCAGCGTGGCTAATAGACTAGCGGGAGGTCTCTACGAGCAGTACTTC. The chain links TRBV29-1 to TRBJ2-7; 13 positions match TRBD2. The germline CDR1 and CDR2 sequences are SQVTM and ANQGSEA. The CDR3 consists of 16 residues. Germline trimming cut 6 bases from V and 3 bases from J; bases unmatched to any gene: 11.

This clonotype was recorded a few times. The rearrangement joins TRBV20-1 to TRBJ1-2, with D possibly TRBD1 on 5 matching bases. This CDR3 has 12 residues. V was clipped by 5 bases and J by 3 bases, with 10 bases between them. CDR1 and CDR2 (germline): DFQATT, SNEGSKA (reference sequence). This CDR3 reads CSALLGDYGYTF. The CDR3 bases are TGCAGTGCTCTGTTGGGGGACTATGGCTACACCTTC.

The table lists this clonotype with a few counts. The rearrangement links TRBV28 to TRBJ2-4; D unresolved. Germline lookup yields CDR1 MDHEN and CDR2 SYDVKM. This CDR3 spans 16 amino acids. Trimming took off 2 bases at V and 9 bases at J, with 20 bases between the two ends. The CDR3 DNA reads TGTGCCAGCAGTTTAACTGGGATGGTAGGCCTGGGCATTCAGTACTTC. This translates into CASSLTGMVGLGIQYF.